The 19 T cell receptor beta chains listed next were all sequenced from one sample in a study of cytomegalovirus exposure and HLA in healthy donors. Primers included in the PCR were 60 Vbeta and 13 Jbeta primers. The method was immunoSEQ multiplex PCR; TCRdb's version includes in-frame clones alone and lacks a portion of them. The table has around 50,000 clones, around 62% seen once. The specimen sequenced was PBMCs. These receptors originate from a human donor in good health.

This chain uses TRBV27 with TRBJ2-1; D may be TRBD2 (5 bases). The germline gives CDR1 MNHEY, CDR2 SMNVEV (reference sequence). The CDR3 extends over 12 amino acids. Trimming left V 4 bases short and J 9 bases short, with 10 bases between. CDR3 coding DNA: TGTGCCAGCAGTTCGCTAGGACTTGAGCAGTTCTTC. This encodes CASSSLGLEQFF.

This chain uses TRBV11-2 with TRBJ1-1; 7 nucleotides align to TRBD1. Per the germline V gene, CDR1 is SGHAT and CDR2 is FQNNGV. V was pared by 3 bases and J by 1 base, with 2 bases of the junction left unmatched. The CDR3 spans 14 residues. DNA for the CDR3: TGTGCCAGCAGCTTTCGGACAGGGAACACTGAAGCTTTCTTT. Translated, it gives CASSFRTGNTEAFF.

This clone has only a few counts. This sequence joins TRBV7-9 and TRBJ1-1; D ambiguous. The CDR3 is 14 amino acids. Germline values: CDR1 SEHNR, CDR2 FQNEAQ (reference sequence). The V end lost 1 base, the J end lost 6 bases, and 12 bases lay between the germline ends. In DNA, the CDR3 is TGTGCCAGCAGCTTAGGGTTGAGGAGCTCTGAAGCTTTCTTT. Amino acid sequence: CASSLGLRSSEAFF.

At least ten counts were recorded for this clone. The chain uses TRBV4-1 and TRBJ1-1; 8 bases map to TRBD1. The trim removed 4 bases at V and 4 bases at J, leaving 8 bases unmatched. Germline loops: CDR1 MGHRA, CDR2 YSYEKL. The CDR3 contains 15 residues. CDR3 nucleotide sequence: TGCGCCAGCAGCCTCCGGGGACAGGTCGTCACTGAAGCTTTCTTT. It yields the protein CASSLRGQVVTEAFF.

The rearrangement joins TRBV2 to TRBJ2-3; possible D gene TRBD1, 6 bases. The V and J ends lost 8 bases and 8 bases respectively, with 14 bases between them. The CDR3 has 12 residues. Germline CDR1 SNHLY, CDR2 FYNNEI. CDR3 sequence: CASGRQGFTQYF. The CDR3 coding sequence is TGTGCCAGCGGGCGTCAGGGGTTTACGCAGTATTTT. The variable domain in full, completed from reference TRBV2 and TRBJ2-3, reads EPEVTQTPSHQVTQMGQEVILRCVPISNHLYFYWYRQILGQKVEFLVSFYNNEISEKSEIFDDQFSVERPDGSNFTLKIRSTKLEDSAMYFCASGRQGFTQYFGPGTRLTVL.

V usage is TRBV4-3 and J usage is TRBJ2-3; 9 bases are shared with TRBD2. Germline V gives CDR1 LGHNA, CDR2 YSLEER. There are 17 residues in the CDR3. The V and J ends lost 0 bases and 0 bases, in that order; junction bases with no gene match: 4. In nucleotides, the CDR3 is TGCGCCAGCAGCCAAGAGACTAGCGGACTTAGCACAGATACGCAGTATTTT. Protein: CASSQETSGLSTDTQYF.

V and J are TRBV19 and TRBJ1-5, with TRBD1 matching over 9 bases. The CDR3 is 15 amino acids. V was pared by 4 bases and J by 3 bases, with 4 bases of the junction left unmatched. Germline values: CDR1 LNHDA, CDR2 SQIVND (reference sequence). Written as DNA, the CDR3 is TGTGCCAGTAGTAGGGGGGACAGGGACAATCAGCCCCAGCATTTT. As protein: CASSRGDRDNQPQHF. Together with reference TRBV19 and TRBJ1-5, the CDR3 gives the full variable domain: DGGITQSPKYLFRKEGQNVTLSCEQNLNHDAMYWYRQDPGQGLRLIYYSQIVNDFQKGDIAEGYSVSREKKESFPLTVTSAQKNPTAFYLCASSRGDRDNQPQHFGDGTRLSIL.

The J gene is TRBJ1-2, the V gene TRBV11-2, with a weak D call TRBD1 (6 bases). Trimming removed 1 base at V and 4 bases at J, with 10 bases between. The CDR3 length is 14 residues. Germline CDR1 SGHAT, CDR2 FQNNGV. CDR3 DNA sequence: TGTGCCAGCAGCTTAGTGGGGGCCGGCTATGGCTACACCTTC. It encodes CASSLVGAGYGYTF.

The chain links TRBV30 to TRBJ1-6; 10 positions agree with TRBD1. The CDR3 contains 14 residues. The V gene's germline CDR1 is GTSNPN and CDR2 SVGIG (reference sequence). V dropped 8 bases and J dropped 9; count of bases not matched to a gene: 10. CDR3 coding DNA: TGTGCCGGTCCGGGACAGGGGTTTGCTTCACCCCTCCACTTT. As protein: CAGPGQGFASPLHF. Based on the CDR3 plus reference TRBV30 and TRBJ1-6, the full variable domain is SQTIHQWPATLVQPVGSPLSLECTVEGTSNPNLYWYRQAAGRGLQLLFYSVGIGQISSEVPQNLSASRPQDRQFILSSKKLLLSDSGFYLCAGPGQGFASPLHFGNGTRLTVT.

There are a few counts of this clone. The chain joins TRBV7-9 to TRBJ1-1; D is undetermined. Germline V gives CDR1 SEHNR, CDR2 FQNEAQ (reference sequence). Trimming removed 3 bases from V and 3 bases from J, with 14 bases in between. The CDR3 has 15 residues. CDR3 in amino acids: CASSFSRPSDTEAFF. The CDR3 DNA follows: TGTGCCAGCAGCTTTTCCAGGCCCTCTGACACTGAAGCTTTCTTT.

Written as DNA, the CDR3 is TGTGCCAGCAGCTTAGGGACAGGAAAATTCGAATACTACGAGCAGTACTTC. This encodes CASSLGTGKFEYYEQYF. The chain combines TRBV5-6 with TRBJ2-7; 8 nucleotides align to TRBD1. This CDR3 region has 17 residues. Germline CDR1 reads SGHDT; CDR2 reads YYEEEE. V lost 2 bases, J lost 3 bases, and 13 bases stayed unmatched. Based on the CDR3 plus reference TRBV5-6 and TRBJ2-7, the full variable domain is DAGVTQSPTHLIKTRGQQVTLRCSPKSGHDTVSWYQQALGQGPQFIFQYYEEEERQRGNFPDRFSGHQFPNYSSELNVNALLLGDSALYLCASSLGTGKFEYYEQYFGPGTRLTVT.

This clone was recorded a few times. The rearrangement uses TRBV12-2 and TRBJ2-6; TRBD1 is the table's D call, not checked against the DNA. TRBV12-2 is a documented pseudogene. CDR3 length: 18 amino acids. The CDR3 here is CASRSPSGQGNGANVLTF. CDR3 DNA: TGTGCAAGTCGCTCCCCATCGGGACAGGGTAATGGGGCCAACGTCCTGACTTTC.

J is TRBJ1-3 and V is TRBV9; no clear D gene. The germline V gene encodes CDR1 SGDLS and CDR2 YYNGEE. V lost 7 bases, J lost 0 bases, and 8 bases lay in between. The CDR3 runs to 13 residues. The DNA for the CDR3 is TGTGCCAGCCAACAGTACTCTGGAAACACCATATATTTT. It encodes CASQQYSGNTIYF. Full variable domain (remainder filled in from reference TRBV9 and TRBJ1-3): DSGVTQTPKHLITATGQRVTLRCSPRSGDLSVYWYQQSLDQGLQFLIQYYNGEERAKGNILERFSAQQFPDLHSELNLSSLELGDSALYFCASQQYSGNTIYFGEGSWLTVV.

The chain has TRBV6-6 and TRBJ1-4, with 7 bases that match TRBD1. Germline CDR1 is MNHNY and CDR2 is SVGAGI (reference sequence). This CDR3 is 14 amino acids long. The junction had 4 bases not matched to a gene; V was cut back by 5 bases and J by 4 bases. The CDR3 region is CASSQGQSNEKLFF. The CDR3 DNA is TGTGCCAGCAGTCAGGGACAGAGTAATGAAAAACTGTTTTTT.

The CDR3 loop reads CASSIGGGYTF. The CDR3 nucleotides are TGTGCCAGTAGTATCGGAGGTGGCTACACCTTC. The J gene is TRBJ1-2, the V gene TRBV19; no clear D. This CDR3 is 11 amino acids long. Germline V CDR1 and CDR2: LNHDA, SQIVND (reference sequence). With 3 bases removed from V and 7 bases from J, the gap between germline ends came to 6 bases.

The rearrangement joins TRBV14 to TRBJ1-2; 7 nucleotides align to TRBD1. V lost 3 bases and J lost 7; bases outside the gene matches: 17. The V gene's germline CDR1 is SGHDN and CDR2 FVKESK. The CDR3 length is 17 residues. The CDR3 region is CASSHLLARQGFRGYTF. CDR3 nucleotide sequence: TGTGCCAGCAGCCACCTCCTGGCGCGACAGGGCTTCCGTGGCTACACCTTC.

The chain links TRBV7-9 to TRBJ2-5; 10 positions match TRBD1. Looked up from germline, CDR1 is SEHNR and CDR2 is FQNEAQ (reference sequence). The CDR3 sequence is 16 residues long. The V gene end was trimmed by 5 bases and the J gene end by 2 bases; junction bases not matched to a gene: 8. CDR3 DNA: TGTGCCAGCAGCCCAACGCCGGGACAGGGGCAAGAGACCCAGTACTTC. Protein product: CASSPTPGQGQETQYF.

The chain links TRBV7-8 to TRBJ2-5; D might be TRBD2 (6 bases). CDR3 length: 11 amino acids. The ends were cut back, 4 bases at V and 8 bases at J, with 8 bases in the middle. Germline lookup yields CDR1 SGHVS and CDR2 FQNEAQ. Here the CDR3 DNA reads TGTGCCAGCAGCTCGCGGGGAACCCAGTACTTC. It yields the protein CASSSRGTQYF.

The chain's CDR3 is CASSPLSGGEQFF. The CDR3 nucleotides are TGTGCCAGCAGTCCCCTTAGCGGCGGTGAGCAGTTCTTC. V usage is TRBV6-5 and J usage is TRBJ2-1; TRBD2 is a possible D gene (6 bases). Trimming pared 5 bases from V and 9 bases from J, leaving 14 bases between. The CDR3 is made up of 13 amino acids. Per germline, CDR1 MNHEY and CDR2 SVGAGI.